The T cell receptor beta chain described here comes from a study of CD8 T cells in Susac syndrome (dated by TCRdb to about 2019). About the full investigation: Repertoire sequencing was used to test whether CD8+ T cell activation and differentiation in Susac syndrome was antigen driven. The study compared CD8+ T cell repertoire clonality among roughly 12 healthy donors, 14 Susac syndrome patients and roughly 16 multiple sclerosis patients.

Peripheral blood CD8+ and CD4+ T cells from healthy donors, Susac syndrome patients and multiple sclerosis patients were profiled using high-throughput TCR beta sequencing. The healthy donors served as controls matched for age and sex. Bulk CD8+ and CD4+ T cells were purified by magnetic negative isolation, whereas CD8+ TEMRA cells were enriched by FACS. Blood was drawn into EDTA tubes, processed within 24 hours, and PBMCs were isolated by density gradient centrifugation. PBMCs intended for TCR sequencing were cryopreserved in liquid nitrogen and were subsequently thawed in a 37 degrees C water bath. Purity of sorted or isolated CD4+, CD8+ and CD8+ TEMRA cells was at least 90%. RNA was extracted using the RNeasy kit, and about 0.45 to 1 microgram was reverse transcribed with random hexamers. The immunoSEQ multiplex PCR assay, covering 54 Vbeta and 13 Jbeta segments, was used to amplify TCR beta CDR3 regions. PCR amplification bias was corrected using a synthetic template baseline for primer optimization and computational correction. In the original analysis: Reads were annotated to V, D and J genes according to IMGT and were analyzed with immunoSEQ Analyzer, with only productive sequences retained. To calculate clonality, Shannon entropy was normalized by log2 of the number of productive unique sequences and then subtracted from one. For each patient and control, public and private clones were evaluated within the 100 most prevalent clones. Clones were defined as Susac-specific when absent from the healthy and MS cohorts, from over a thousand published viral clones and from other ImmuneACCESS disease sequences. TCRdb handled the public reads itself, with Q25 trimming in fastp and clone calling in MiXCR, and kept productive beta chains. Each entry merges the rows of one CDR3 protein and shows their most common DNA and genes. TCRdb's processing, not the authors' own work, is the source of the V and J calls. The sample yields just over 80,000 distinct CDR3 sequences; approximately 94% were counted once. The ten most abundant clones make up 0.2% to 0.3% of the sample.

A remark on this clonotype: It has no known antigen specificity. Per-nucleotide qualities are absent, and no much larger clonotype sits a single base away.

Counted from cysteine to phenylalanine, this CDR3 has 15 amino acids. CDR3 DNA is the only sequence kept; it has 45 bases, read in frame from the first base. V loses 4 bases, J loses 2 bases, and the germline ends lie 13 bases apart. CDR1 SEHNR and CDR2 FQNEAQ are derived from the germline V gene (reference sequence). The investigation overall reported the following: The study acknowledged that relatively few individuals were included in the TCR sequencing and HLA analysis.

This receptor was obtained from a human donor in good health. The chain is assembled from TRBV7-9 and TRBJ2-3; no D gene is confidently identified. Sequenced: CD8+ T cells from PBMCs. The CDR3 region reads CASSSFDHSTDTQYF. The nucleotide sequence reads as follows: TGTGCCAGCAGCTCCTTCGACCACTCCACAGATACGCAGTATTTT.